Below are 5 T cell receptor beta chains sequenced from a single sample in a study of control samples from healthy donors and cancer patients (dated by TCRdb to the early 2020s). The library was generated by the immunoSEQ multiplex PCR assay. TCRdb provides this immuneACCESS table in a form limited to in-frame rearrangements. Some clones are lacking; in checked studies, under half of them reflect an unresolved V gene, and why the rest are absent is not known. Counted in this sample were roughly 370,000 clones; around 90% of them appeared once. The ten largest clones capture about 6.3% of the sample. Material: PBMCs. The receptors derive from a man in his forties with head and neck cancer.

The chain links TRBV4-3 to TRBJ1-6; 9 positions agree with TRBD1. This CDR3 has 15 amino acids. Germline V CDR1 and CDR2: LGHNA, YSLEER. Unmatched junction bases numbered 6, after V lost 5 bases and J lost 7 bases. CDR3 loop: CASSLGTGQNSPLHF. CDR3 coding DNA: TGCGCCAGCAGCTTAGGGACAGGGCAAAATTCACCCCTCCACTTT.

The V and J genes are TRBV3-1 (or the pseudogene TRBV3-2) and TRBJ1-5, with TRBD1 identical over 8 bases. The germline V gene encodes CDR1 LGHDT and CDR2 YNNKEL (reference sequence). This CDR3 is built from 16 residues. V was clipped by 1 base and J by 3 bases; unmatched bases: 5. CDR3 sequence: CASSQAGGSANQPQHF. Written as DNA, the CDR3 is TGTGCCAGCAGCCAAGCAGGGGGCTCTGCCAATCAGCCCCAGCATTTT.

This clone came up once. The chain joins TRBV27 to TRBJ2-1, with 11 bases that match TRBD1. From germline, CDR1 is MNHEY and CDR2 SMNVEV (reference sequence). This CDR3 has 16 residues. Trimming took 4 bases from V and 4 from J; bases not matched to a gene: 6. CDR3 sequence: CASSYRTGGSYNEQFF. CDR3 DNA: TGTGCCAGCAGTTATCGGACAGGGGGCTCTTACAATGAGCAGTTCTTC.

CDR3 sequence: CASSQDWGVTEAFF. The CDR3 DNA sequence: TGCGCCAGCAGCCAAGATTGGGGAGTCACTGAAGCTTTCTTT. The rearrangement links TRBV4-1 to TRBJ1-1; no clear D gene. The V end was cut by 0 bases, the J end by 4 bases, with 9 bases between. The CDR3 has 14 amino acids. CDR1 and CDR2 from the germline V gene are MGHRA and YSYEKL.

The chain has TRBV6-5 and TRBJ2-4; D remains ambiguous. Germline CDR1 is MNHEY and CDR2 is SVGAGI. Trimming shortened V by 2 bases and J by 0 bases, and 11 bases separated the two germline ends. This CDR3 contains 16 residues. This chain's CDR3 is CASSYPPHLAKNIQYF. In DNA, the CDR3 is TGTGCCAGCAGTTACCCCCCCCACCTAGCCAAAAACATTCAGTACTTC.